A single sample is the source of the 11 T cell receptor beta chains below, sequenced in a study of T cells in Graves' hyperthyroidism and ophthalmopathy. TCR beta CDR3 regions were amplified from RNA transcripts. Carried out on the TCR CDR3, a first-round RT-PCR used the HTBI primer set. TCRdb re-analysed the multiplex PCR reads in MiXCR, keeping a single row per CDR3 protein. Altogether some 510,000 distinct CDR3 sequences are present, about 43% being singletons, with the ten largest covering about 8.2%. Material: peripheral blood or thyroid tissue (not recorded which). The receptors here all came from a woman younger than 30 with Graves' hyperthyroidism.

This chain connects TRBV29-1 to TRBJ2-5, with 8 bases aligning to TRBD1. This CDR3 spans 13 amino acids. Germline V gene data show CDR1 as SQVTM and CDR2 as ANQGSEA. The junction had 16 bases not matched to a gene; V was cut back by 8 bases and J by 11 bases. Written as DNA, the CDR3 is TGCAGCACTCACAGGGGGTCAGGCAATGAGCAGTACTTC. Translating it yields CSTHRGSGNEQYF. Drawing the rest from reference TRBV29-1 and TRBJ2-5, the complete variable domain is SAVISQKPSRDICQRGTSLTIQCQVDSQVTMMFWYRQQPGQSLTLIATANQGSEATYESGFVIDKFPISRPNLTFSTLTVSNMSPEDSSIYLCSTHRGSGNEQYFGPGTRLLVL.

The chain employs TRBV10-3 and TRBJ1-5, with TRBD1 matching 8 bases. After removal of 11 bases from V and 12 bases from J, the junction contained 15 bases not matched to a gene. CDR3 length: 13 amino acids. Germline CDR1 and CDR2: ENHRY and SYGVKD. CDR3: CASWTGLGRLQHF. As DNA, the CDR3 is TGTGCCTCATGGACAGGGTTGGGCAGGCTCCAGCATTTT.

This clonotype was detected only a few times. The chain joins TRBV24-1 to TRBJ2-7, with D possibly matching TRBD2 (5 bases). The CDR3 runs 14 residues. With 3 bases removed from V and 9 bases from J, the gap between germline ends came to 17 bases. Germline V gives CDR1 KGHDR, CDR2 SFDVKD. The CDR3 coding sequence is TGTGCCACCAGTGATCGGAAAGGGATGGAGGTGCAGTACTTC. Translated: CATSDRKGMEVQYF.

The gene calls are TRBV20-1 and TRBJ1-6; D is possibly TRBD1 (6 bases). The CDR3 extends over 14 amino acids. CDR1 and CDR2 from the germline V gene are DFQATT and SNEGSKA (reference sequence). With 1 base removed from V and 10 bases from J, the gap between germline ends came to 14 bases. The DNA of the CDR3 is TGCAGTGCTAGAGCCAATAAACAGGGCTCACCCCTCCACTTT. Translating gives CSARANKQGSPLHF.

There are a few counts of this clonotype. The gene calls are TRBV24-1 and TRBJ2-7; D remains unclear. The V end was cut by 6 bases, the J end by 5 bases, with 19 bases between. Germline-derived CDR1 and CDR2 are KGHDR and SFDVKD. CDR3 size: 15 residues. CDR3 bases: TGTGCCACCAGTCCCCGGTACGGTCCTGGAAACGAGCAGTACTTC. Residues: CATSPRYGPGNEQYF.

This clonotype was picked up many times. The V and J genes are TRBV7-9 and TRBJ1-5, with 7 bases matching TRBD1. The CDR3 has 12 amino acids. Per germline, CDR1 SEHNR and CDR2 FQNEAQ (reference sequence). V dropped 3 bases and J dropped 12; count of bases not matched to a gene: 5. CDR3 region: CASSFTGAIQHF. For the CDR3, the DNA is TGTGCCAGCAGCTTTACAGGGGCTATCCAGCATTTT.

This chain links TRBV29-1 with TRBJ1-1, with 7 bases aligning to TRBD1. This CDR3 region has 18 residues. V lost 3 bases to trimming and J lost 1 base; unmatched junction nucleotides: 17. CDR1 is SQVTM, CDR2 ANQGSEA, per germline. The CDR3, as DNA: TGCAGCGTTGAGACCTACCGACAGGGAAGGATCCCGAACACTGAAGCTTTCTTT. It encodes CSVETYRQGRIPNTEAFF.

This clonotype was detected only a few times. CDR3 in amino acids: CASSSGLAGPYEQYF. The CDR3, as DNA: TGTGCCAGCAGCTCGGGACTAGCGGGACCCTACGAGCAGTACTTC. J is TRBJ2-7 and V is TRBV7-6; 13 positions match TRBD2. The J segment lost 2 bases and the V segment lost 4 bases, leaving 2 bases of the junction unmatched. The germline gives CDR1 SGHVS, CDR2 FNYEAQ. The CDR3 runs to 15 residues.

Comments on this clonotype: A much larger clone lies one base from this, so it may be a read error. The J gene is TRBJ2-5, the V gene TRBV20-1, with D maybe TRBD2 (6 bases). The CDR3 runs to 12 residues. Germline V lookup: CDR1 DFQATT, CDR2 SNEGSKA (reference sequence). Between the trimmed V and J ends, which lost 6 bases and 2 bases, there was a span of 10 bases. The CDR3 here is CSAIAEQETQYF. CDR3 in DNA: TGCAGTGCCATAGCGGAACAAGAGACCCAGTACTTC.

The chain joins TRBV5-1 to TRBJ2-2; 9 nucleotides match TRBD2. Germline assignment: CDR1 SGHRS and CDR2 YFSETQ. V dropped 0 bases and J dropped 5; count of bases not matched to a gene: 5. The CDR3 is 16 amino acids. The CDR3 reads CASSLGSGSGTGELFF. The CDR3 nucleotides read TGCGCCAGCAGCTTGGGTAGCGGGAGTGGAACCGGGGAGCTGTTTTTT.

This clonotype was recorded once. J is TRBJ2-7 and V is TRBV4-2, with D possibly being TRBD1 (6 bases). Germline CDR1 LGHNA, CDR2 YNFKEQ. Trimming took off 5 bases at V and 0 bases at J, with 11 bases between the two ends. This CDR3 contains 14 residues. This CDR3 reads CASSFDRYSYEQYF. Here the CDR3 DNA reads TGTGCCAGCAGCTTTGACAGGTACTCCTACGAGCAGTACTTC.